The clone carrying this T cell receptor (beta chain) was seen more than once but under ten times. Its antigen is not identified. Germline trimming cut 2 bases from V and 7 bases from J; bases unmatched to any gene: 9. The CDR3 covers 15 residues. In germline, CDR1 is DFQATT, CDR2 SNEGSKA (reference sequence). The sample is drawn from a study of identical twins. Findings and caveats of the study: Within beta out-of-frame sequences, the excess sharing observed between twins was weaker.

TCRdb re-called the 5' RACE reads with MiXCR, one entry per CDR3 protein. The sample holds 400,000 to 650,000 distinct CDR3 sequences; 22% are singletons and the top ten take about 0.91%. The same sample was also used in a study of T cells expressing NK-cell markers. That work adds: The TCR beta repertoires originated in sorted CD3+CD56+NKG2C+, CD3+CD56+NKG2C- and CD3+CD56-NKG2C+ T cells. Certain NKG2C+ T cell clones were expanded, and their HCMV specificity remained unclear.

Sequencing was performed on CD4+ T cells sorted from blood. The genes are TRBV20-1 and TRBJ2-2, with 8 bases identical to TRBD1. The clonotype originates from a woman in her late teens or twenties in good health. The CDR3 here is CSARPADRVDGELFF. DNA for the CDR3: TGCAGTGCTAGACCGGCGGACAGGGTGGACGGGGAGCTGTTTTTT.